Sequencing of this T cell receptor (beta chain) was carried out in a study of response to subunit inactivated influenza vaccine. The study's findings and limits: Authors proposed each seasonal influenza vaccination draws in few new T cells.

The germline V and J ends were trimmed by 1 base and 8 bases, with 17 bases remaining between them. The CDR3 spans 16 residues. The germline V gene encodes CDR1 LGHNA and CDR2 YNFKEQ. In its sample, this clonotype was seen a few times. Its specificity is not known. TCRdb processed the RT-PCR reads anew with MiXCR; each CDR3 protein has one entry. The sample has 700,000 to 900,000 distinct CDR3 sequences, about 20% seen once. The sample here was PBMCs from blood, taken more than 4 days after vaccination. The sequence derives from a man in his forties or fifties who received an inactivated influenza vaccine. The rearrangement joins TRBV4-2 to TRBJ1-4; D gene ambiguous. The CDR3 region is CASSQVRPGFEEKLFF. The CDR3 bases are TGTGCCAGCAGCCAAGTACGCCCGGGATTTGAGGAAAAACTGTTTTTT.